These T cell receptor beta chains were read from a single sample in a study of T cell repertoires in cytomegalovirus infection. These receptors are not linked to any known antigen. TCRdb passed the reads through MiXCR, listing each CDR3 protein once. This sample has about 63,000 distinct CDR3 sequences, with 20% found just once. Sequencing was performed on CD8+ T cells from cultured PBMCs, taken from culture after CMV antigen stimulation. These receptors all stem from a human donor in good health (CMV status not recorded). Some clones in this sample may be carry-over from other donors' samples. The CDR3 runs from the conserved cysteine through the conserved F or W. Each record gives: J gene, clone size, D gene, V gene, CDR3 protein, CDR3 DNA. A D gene is named only where the DNA matches it firmly. Rows give clone size only sometimes, using once, few, many, or a class for an expanded clone.

TRBJ2-6 . . TRBV7-3 CASSLYPTSGANVLTF TGTGCCAGCAGCTTATACCCAACTTCTGGGGCCAACGTCCTGACTTTC
TRBJ2-3 . TRBD2 TRBV27 CASRPQGPSGGPTDTQYF TGTGCCAGCAGACCCCAAGGCCCCAGCGGGGGACCCACAGATACGCAGTATTTT
TRBJ2-1 . . TRBV4-1 CASSREQVLDEQFF TGCGCCAGCAGCCGAGAACAGGTTTTGGATGAGCAGTTCTTC
TRBJ2-7 . . TRBV7-2 CASSPSDYFYEQYF TGTGCCAGCAGCCCTTCGGACTATTTCTACGAGCAGTACTTC
TRBJ2-1 . . TRBV7-3 CASSLRQGGYNEQFF TGTGCCAGCAGCTTACGACAGGGAGGGTACAATGAGCAGTTCTTC
TRBJ1-1 . . TRBV28 CASSPTLLREEAFF TGTGCCAGCAGTCCTACCCTCTTGAGGGAGGAAGCTTTCTTT
TRBJ1-6 few . TRBV9 CASSVARDSPSINSPLHF TGTGCCAGCAGCGTAGCCCGGGACTCTCCTTCGATTAATTCACCCCTCCACTTT
TRBJ1-1 few TRBD1 TRBV4-3 CASSHLQGGGTEAFF TGCGCCAGCAGCCACCTACAGGGGGGGGGAACTGAAGCTTTCTTT
TRBJ1-6 few . TRBV7-8 CASTFFPRDPNSPLHF TGTGCCAGCACCTTTTTTCCCCGGGACCCTAATTCACCCCTCCACTTT
TRBJ1-5 few . TRBV10-3 CAISDLIDTQSNQPQHF TGTGCCATCAGTGACCTTATAGACACCCAGAGCAATCAGCCCCAGCATTTT
TRBJ1-1 few TRBD1 TRBV4-1 CASSQYPGQGRTEAFF TGCGCCAGCAGCCAATACCCCGGACAGGGGCGGACTGAAGCTTTCTTT